This TCR beta chain was found in a study of T cell repertoires in cytomegalovirus infection. Study-level information: TCR beta signatures that were public indicated CMV infection and matching HLA type. Study-wide points: The study found HLA-C-restricted CMV-specific TCR beta clonotypes dominating the ex vivo response. Using cumulative public TCR beta family frequency, the authors identified those who carried CMV together with the relevant HLA.

For this clonotype: Its antigen is not known.

V was pared by 5 bases and J by 1 base, with 9 bases of the junction left unmatched. CDR1 and CDR2 (germline): LNHDA, SQIVND (reference sequence). The CDR3 runs to 18 residues. TCRdb called the reads again in MiXCR, with one record for every CDR3 protein. The sample lists about 740,000 distinct CDR3 sequences, 35% occurring once. Input material: PBMCs. This clonotype was obtained from a human donor in good health (CMV status not recorded). Some clones in this sample may be carry-over from other donors' samples. The rearrangement uses TRBV19 and TRBJ2-6, with 9 bases matching TRBD1. The CDR3 reads CASSADRGAHSGANVLTF. CDR3 nucleotide sequence: TGTGCCAGTAGTGCAGACAGGGGGGCCCATTCTGGGGCCAACGTCCTGACTTTC.